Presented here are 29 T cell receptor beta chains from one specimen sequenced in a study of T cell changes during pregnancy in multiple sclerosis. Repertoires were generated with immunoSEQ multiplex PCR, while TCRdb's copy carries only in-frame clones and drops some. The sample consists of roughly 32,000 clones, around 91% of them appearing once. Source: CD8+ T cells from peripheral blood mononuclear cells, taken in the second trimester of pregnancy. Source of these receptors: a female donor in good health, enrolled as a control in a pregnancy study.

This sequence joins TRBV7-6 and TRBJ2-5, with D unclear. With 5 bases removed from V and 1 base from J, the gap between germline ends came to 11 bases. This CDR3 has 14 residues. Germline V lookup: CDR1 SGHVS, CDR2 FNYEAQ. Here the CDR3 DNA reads TGTGCCAGCAGCCGGAGACCGATCCAAGAGACCCAGTACTTC. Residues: CASSRRPIQETQYF.

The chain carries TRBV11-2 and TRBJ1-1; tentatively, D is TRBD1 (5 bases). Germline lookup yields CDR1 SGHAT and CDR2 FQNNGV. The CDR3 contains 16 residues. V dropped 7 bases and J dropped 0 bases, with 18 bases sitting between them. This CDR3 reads CASTTFARQMNTEAFF. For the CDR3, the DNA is TGTGCCAGCACCACTTTCGCCCGACAGATGAACACTGAAGCTTTCTTT.

CDR3 in amino acids: CASSPTRDRGSAGELFF. In DNA form, the CDR3 reads TGTGCCAGCAGCCCCACGCGGGACAGGGGATCAGCCGGGGAGCTGTTTTTT. The chain joins TRBV5-6 to TRBJ2-2; 10 bases map to TRBD1. In germline, CDR1 is SGHDT, CDR2 YYEEEE. CDR3 size: 17 residues. Trimming at V came to 4 bases and at J to 6 bases, leaving 12 bases not matched to a gene. Filled out from reference TRBV5-6 and TRBJ2-2, the complete variable domain reads DAGVTQSPTHLIKTRGQQVTLRCSPKSGHDTVSWYQQALGQGPQFIFQYYEEEERQRGNFPDRFSGHQFPNYSSELNVNALLLGDSALYLCASSPTRDRGSAGELFFGEGSRLTVL.

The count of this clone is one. CDR3 nucleotide sequence: TGTGCCAGCAGTGGTACGGGGGGGGGAAATGAGCAGTTCTTC. Its translation is CASSGTGGGNEQFF. The chain links TRBV9 to TRBJ2-1; TRBD2 agrees at 8 bases. Germline V gene data show CDR1 as SGDLS and CDR2 as YYNGEE. This CDR3 spans 14 amino acids. V shed 5 bases and J 7 bases; nucleotides not matched to a gene: 8. The variable domain in full, with the rest retrieved from reference TRBV9 and TRBJ2-1, is DSGVTQTPKHLITATGQRVTLRCSPRSGDLSVYWYQQSLDQGLQFLIQYYNGEERAKGNILERFSAQQFPDLHSELNLSSLELGDSALYFCASSGTGGGNEQFFGPGTRLTVL.

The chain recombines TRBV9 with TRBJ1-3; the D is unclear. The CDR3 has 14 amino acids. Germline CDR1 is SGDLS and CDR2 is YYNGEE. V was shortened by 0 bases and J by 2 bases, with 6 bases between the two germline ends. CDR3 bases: TGTGCCAGCAGCGTAGGAGAGACTGGAAACACCATATATTTT. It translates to CASSVGETGNTIYF.

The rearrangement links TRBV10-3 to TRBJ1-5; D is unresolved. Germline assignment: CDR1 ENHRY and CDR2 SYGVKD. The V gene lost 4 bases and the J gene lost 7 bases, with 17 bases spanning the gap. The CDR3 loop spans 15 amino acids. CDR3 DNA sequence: TGTGCCATCAGTGCCTCTGCGGAAGGGAGACAGCCCCAGCATTTT. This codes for CAISASAEGRQPQHF.

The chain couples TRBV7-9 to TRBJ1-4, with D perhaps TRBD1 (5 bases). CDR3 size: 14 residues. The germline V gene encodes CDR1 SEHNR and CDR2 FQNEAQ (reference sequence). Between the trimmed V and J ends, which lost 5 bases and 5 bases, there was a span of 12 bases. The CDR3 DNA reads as TGTGCCAGCAGCCCTGTGGGGGGGAATGAAAAACTGTTTTTT. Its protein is CASSPVGGNEKLFF.

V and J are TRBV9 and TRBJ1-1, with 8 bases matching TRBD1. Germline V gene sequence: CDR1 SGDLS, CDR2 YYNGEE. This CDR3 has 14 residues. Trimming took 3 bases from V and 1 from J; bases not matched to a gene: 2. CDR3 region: CASSETGANTEAFF. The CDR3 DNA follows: TGTGCCAGCAGCGAGACAGGGGCGAACACTGAAGCTTTCTTT.

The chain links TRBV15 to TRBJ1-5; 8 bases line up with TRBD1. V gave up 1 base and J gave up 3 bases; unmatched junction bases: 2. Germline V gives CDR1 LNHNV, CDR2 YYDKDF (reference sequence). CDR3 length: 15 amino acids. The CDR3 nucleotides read TGTGCCACCAGCAGAGCGACAGGGGTCAATCAGCCCCAGCATTTT. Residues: CATSRATGVNQPQHF.

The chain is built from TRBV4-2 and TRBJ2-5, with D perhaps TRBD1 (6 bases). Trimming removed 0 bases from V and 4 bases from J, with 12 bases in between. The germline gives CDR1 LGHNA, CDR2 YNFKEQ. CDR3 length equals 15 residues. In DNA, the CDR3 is TGTGCCAGCAGCCAAGATCTGGACAGTGGAGAGACCCAGTACTTC. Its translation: CASSQDLDSGETQYF.

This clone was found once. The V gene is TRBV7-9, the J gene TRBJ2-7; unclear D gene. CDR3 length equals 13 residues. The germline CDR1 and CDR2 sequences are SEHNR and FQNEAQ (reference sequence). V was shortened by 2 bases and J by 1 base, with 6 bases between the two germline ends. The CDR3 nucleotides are TGTGCCAGCAGCTTAACCGAGTCCTACGAGCAGTACTTC. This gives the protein CASSLTESYEQYF.

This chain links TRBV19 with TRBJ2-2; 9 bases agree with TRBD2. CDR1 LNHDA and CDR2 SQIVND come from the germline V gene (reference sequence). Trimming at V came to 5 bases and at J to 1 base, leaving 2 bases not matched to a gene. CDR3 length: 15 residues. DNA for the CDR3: TGTGCCAGTAGTCGACTAGCGGAGAACACCGGGGAGCTGTTTTTT. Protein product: CASSRLAENTGELFF.

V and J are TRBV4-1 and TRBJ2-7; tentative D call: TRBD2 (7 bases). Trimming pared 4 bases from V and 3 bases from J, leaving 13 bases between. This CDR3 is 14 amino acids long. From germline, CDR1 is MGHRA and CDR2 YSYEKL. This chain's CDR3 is CASSLAGAGYEQYF. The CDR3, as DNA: TGCGCCAGCAGCCTGGCGGGGGCGGGCTACGAGCAGTACTTC.

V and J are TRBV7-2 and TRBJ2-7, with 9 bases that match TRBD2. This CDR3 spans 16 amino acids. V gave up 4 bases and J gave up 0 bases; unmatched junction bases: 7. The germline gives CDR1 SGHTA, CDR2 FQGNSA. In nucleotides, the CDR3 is TGTGCCAGCAGCTCTGGACTTAGCGGGGGCTCCTACGAGCAGTACTTC. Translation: CASSSGLSGGSYEQYF. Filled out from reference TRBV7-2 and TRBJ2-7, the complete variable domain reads GAGVSQSPSNKVTEKGKDVELRCDPISGHTALYWYRQSLGQGLEFLIYFQGNSAPDKSGLPSDRFSAERTGGSVSTLTIQRTQQEDSAVYLCASSSGLSGGSYEQYFGPGTRLTVT.

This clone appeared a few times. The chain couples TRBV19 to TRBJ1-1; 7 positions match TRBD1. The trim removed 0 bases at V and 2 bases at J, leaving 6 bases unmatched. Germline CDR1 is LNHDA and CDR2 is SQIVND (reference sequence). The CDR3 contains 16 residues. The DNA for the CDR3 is TGTGCCAGTAGTATAGAGGACTCAGGGGGAAACACTGAAGCTTTCTTT. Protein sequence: CASSIEDSGGNTEAFF.

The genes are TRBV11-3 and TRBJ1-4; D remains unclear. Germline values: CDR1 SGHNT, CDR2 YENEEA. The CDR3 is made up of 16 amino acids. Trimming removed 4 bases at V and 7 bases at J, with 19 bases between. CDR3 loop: CASSSSVVPSGEKLFF. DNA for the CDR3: TGTGCCAGCAGCTCTAGCGTCGTGCCCAGTGGTGAAAAACTGTTTTTT. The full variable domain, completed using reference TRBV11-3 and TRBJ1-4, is EAGVVQSPRYKIIEKKQPVAFWCNPISGHNTLYWYLQNLGQGPELLIRYENEEAVDDSQLPKDRFSAERLKGVDSTLKIQPAELGDSAVYLCASSSSVVPSGEKLFFGSGTQLSVL.

Here the CDR3 reads CASSQGWTAANYGYTF. The CDR3 nucleotides are TGCGCCAGCAGCCAAGGATGGACAGCGGCTAACTATGGCTACACCTTC. This chain connects TRBV4-3 to TRBJ1-2, with D perhaps matching TRBD1 (6 bases). CDR1 and CDR2 from the germline V gene are LGHNA and YSLEER. The CDR3 has 16 amino acids. V was cut by 1 base and J by 0 bases, with 12 bases left in between.

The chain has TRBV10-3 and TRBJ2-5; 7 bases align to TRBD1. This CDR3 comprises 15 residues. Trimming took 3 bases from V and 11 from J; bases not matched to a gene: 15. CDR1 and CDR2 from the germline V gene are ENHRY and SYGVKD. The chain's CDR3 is CAISEVIRSQGEQYF. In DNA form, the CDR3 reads TGTGCCATCAGTGAAGTAATTAGGTCTCAGGGGGAGCAGTACTTC.

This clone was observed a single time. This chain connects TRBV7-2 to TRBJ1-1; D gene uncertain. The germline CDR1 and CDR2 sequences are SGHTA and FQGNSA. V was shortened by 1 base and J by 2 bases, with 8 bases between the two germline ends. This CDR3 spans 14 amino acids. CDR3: CASSLVSGNTEAFF. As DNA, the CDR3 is TGTGCCAGCAGCTTAGTGTCCGGTAACACTGAAGCTTTCTTT.

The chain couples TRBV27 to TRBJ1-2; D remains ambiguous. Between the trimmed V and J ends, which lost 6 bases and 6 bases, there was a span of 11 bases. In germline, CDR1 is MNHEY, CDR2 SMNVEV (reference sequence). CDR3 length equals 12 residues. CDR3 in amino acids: CASRGDYHGYTF. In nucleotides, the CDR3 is TGTGCCAGCAGAGGAGATTATCATGGCTACACCTTC.

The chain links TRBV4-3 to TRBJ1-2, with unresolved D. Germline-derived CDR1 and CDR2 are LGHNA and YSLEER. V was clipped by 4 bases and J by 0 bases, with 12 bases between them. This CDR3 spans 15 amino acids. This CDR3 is CASSPVPRANYGYTF. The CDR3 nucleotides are TGCGCCAGCAGCCCGGTTCCCCGAGCTAACTATGGCTACACCTTC.

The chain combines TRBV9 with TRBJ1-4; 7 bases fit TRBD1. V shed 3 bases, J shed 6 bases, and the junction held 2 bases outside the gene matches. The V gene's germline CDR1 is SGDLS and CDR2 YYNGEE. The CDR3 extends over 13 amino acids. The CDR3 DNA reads TGTGCCAGCAGCGGGGGGACAGATGAAAAACTGTTTTTT. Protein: CASSGGTDEKLFF.

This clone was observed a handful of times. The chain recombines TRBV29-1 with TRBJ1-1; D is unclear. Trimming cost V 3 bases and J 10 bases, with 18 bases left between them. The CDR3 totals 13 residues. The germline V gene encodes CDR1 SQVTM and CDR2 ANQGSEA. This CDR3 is CSVDSPEFPGAFF. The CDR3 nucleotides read TGCAGCGTTGACTCACCAGAGTTCCCGGGAGCTTTCTTT.

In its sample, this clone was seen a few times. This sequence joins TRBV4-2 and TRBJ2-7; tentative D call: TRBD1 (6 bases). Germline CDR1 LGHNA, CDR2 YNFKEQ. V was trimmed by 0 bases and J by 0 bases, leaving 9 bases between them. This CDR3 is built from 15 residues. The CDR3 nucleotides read TGTGCCAGCAGCCAAGATCCGACAGGCTCCTACGAGCAGTACTTC. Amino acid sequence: CASSQDPTGSYEQYF.

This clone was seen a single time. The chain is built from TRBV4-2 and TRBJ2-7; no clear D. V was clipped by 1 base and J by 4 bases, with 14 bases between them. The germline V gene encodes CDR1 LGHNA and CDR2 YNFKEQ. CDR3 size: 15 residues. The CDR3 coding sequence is TGTGCCAGCAGCCAAGGCCACACTACGAATTACGAGCAGTACTTC. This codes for CASSQGHTTNYEQYF.

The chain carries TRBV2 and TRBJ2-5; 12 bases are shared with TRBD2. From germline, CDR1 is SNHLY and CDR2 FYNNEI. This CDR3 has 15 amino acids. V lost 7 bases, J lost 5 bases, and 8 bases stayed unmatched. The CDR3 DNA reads TGTGCCAGCATCCTGGCTAGCGGGGGGGCGGAGACCCAGTACTTC. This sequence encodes CASILASGGAETQYF.

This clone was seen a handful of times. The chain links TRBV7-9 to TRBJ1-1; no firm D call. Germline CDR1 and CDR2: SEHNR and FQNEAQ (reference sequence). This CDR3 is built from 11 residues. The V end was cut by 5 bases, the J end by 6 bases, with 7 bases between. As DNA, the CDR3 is TGTGCCAGCAGCCCCCAGTCTGAAGCTTTCTTT. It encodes CASSPQSEAFF.

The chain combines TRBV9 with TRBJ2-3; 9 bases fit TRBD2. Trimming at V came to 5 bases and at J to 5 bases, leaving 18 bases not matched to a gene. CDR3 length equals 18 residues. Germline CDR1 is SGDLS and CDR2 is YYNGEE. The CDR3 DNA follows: TGTGCCAGCAGTTCAAGCAGGGGCGGGGGGGCTATAGGAGATACGCAGTATTTT. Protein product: CASSSSRGGGAIGDTQYF.

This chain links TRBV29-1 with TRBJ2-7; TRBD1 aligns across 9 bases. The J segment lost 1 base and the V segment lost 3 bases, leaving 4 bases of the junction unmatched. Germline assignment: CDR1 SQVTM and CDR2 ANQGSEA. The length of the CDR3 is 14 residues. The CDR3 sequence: CSVDGGTGSYEQYF. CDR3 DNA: TGCAGCGTTGATGGGGGGACAGGGTCCTACGAGCAGTACTTC.